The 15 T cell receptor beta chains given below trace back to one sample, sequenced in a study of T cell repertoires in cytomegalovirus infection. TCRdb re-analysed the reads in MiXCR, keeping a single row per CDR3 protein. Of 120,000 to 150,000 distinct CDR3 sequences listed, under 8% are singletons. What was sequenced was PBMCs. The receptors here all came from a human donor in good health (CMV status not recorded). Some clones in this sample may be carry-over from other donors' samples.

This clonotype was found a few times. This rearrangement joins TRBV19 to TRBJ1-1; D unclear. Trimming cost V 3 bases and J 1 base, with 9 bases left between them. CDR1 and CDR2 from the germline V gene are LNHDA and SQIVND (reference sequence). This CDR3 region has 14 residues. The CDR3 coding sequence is TGTGCCAGTAGTATGGGCCCGGAGAACACTGAAGCTTTCTTT. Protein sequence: CASSMGPENTEAFF.

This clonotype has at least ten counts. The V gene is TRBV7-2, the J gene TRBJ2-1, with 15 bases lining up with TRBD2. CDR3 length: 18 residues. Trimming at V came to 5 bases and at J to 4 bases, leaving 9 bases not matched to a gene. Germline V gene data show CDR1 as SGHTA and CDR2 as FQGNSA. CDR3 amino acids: CASSEVAGTSGGYNEQFF. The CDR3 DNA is TGTGCCAGCAGCGAAGTAGCCGGGACTAGCGGGGGGTACAATGAGCAGTTCTTC.

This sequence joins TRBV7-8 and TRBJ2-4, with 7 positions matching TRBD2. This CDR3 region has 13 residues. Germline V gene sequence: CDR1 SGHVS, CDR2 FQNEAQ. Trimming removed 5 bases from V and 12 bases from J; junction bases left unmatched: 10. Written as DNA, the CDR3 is TGTGCCAGCAGCATAACTAGCGAAGGCGGTCAGTACTTC. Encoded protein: CASSITSEGGQYF. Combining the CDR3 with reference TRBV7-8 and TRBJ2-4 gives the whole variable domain GAGVSQSPRYKVAKRGQDVALRCDPISGHVSLFWYQQALGQGPEFLTYFQNEAQLDKSGLPSDRFFAERPEGSVSTLKIQRTQQEDSAVYLCASSITSEGGQYFGAGTRLSVL.

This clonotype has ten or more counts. This CDR3 is CASSRYTDTQYF. Written as DNA, the CDR3 is TGTGCCAGCAGCCGATATACAGATACGCAGTATTTT. The chain combines TRBV5-6 with TRBJ2-3; no clear D gene. V lost 4 bases, J lost 3 bases, and 6 bases lay in between. This CDR3 region has 12 residues. CDR1 is SGHDT, CDR2 YYEEEE, per germline. Full variable domain (outside the CDR3, taken from reference TRBV5-6 and TRBJ2-3): DAGVTQSPTHLIKTRGQQVTLRCSPKSGHDTVSWYQQALGQGPQFIFQYYEEEERQRGNFPDRFSGHQFPNYSSELNVNALLLGDSALYLCASSRYTDTQYFGPGTRLTVL.

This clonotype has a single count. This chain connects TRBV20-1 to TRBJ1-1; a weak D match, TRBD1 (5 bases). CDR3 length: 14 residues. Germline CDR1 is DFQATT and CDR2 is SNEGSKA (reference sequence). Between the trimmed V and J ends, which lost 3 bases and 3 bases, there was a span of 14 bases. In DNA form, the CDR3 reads TGCAGTGCTAGTTGGGGCGGGGTGCACACTGAAGCTTTCTTT. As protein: CSASWGGVHTEAFF.

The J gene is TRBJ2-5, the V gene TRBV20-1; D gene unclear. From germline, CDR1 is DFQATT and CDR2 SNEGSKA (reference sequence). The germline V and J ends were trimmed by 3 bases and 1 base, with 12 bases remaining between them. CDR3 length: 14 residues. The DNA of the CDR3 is TGCAGTGCTAGTCGTCCAGATCGCCAAGAGACCCAGTACTTC. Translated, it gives CSASRPDRQETQYF.

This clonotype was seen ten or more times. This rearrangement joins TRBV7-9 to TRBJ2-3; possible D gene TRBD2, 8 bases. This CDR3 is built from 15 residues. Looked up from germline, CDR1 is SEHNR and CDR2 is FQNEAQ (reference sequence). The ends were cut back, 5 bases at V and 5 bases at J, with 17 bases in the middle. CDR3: CASSPGRGQLDTQYF. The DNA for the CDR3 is TGTGCCAGCAGCCCCGGGAGGGGGCAATTAGATACGCAGTATTTT.

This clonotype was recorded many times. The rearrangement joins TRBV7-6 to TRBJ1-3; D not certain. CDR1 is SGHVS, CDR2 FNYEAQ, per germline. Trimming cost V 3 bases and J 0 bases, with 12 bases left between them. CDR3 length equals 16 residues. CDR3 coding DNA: TGTGCCAGCAGCTTCCGGACTCTCAGCTCTGGAAACACCATATATTTT. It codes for CASSFRTLSSGNTIYF.

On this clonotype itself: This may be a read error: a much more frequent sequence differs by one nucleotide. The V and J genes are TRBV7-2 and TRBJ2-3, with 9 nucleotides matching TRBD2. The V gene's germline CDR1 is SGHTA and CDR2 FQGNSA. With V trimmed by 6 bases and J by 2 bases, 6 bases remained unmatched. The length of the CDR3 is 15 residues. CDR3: CASRWLAGTTDTQYF. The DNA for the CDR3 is TGTGCCAGCAGGTGGCTAGCGGGGACCACAGATACGCAGTATTTT.

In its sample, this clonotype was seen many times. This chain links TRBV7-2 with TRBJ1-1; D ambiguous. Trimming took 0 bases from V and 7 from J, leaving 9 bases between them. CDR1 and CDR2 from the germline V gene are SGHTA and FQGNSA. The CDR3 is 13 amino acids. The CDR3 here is CASSLAGRLEAFF. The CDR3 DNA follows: TGTGCCAGCAGCTTAGCCGGCAGACTTGAAGCTTTCTTT.

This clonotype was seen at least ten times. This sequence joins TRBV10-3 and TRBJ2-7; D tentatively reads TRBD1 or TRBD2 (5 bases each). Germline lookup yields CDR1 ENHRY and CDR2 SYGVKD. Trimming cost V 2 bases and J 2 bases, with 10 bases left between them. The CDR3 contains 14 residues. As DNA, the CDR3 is TGTGCCATCAGTGAGCGGGACGGAGCCTACGAGCAGTACTTC. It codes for CAISERDGAYEQYF.

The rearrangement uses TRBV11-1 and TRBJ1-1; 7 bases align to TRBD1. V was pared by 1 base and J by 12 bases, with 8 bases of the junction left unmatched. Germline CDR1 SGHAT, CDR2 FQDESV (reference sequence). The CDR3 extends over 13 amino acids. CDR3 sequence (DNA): TGTGCCAGCAGCTTAGAACTGGGACAGAGATCTTTCTTT. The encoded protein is CASSLELGQRSFF.

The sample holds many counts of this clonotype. CDR3: CSARDSAGAPWKGQFF. The CDR3, as DNA: TGCAGTGCTAGAGATTCAGCGGGGGCCCCTTGGAAAGGGCAGTTCTTC. This chain joins TRBV20-1 and TRBJ2-1; 8 bases agree with TRBD2. The germline V gene has CDR1 DFQATT and CDR2 SNEGSKA (reference sequence). Germline trimming cut 0 bases from V and 12 bases from J; bases unmatched to any gene: 16. The CDR3 has 16 amino acids.

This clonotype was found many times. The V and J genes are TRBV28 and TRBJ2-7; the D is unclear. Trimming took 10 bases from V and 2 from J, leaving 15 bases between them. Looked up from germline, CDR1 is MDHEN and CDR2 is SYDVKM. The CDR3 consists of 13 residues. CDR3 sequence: CATLGSPTYEQYF. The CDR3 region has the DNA TGTGCCACCTTGGGATCCCCGACCTACGAGCAGTACTTC.

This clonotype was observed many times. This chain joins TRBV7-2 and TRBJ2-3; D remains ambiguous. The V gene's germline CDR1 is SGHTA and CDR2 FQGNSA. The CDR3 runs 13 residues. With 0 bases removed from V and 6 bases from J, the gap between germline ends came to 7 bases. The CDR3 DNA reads TGTGCCAGCAGCTTAGCGTTCCGGGATACGCAGTATTTT. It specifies CASSLAFRDTQYF.